This T cell receptor beta chain was found in a study of cytomegalovirus exposure and HLA in healthy donors. Study-level background: Prior work identified around 120 million unique TCR beta sequences in 150 million to 200 million T cells. Genetic ancestry analysis placed approximately 79% of the roughly 400 donors that were genotyped in the Caucasian-associated cluster.

Whole-study results and caveats: In the analysis, some V segments, TRBV6-2 and TRBV6-3 included, were excluded as indistinguishable. Later analysis identified a missense DCLRE1C variant that was linked to TCR beta V- and J-gene trimming.

Primers included in the PCR were 60 Vbeta and 13 Jbeta primers. TCRdb's copy holds only in-frame clones and misses some; the assay was immunoSEQ multiplex PCR. The sample holds fewer than 150,000 clones, more than 80% seen once. As regards this clone: Its antigen remains unknown.

Between the trimmed V and J ends, which lost 0 bases and 0 bases, there was a span of 14 bases. The CDR3 runs to 17 residues. Germline V gene data show CDR1 as LGHNA and CDR2 as YNFKEQ. The rearrangement joins TRBV4-2 to TRBJ1-1; maybe TRBD1 (6 bases). Source material: PBMCs. The clonotype was recovered from a woman in her twenties or thirties in good health and CMV-seropositive. The CDR3 coding sequence is TGTGCCAGCAGCCAAGATACCAGGGGCGTTATGAACACTGAAGCTTTCTTT. Amino acids: CASSQDTRGVMNTEAFF.